This T cell receptor (beta chain) emerged from a study of T cell clonotyping in hematopoietic cell transplantation. Looking at the study overall: Recipient samples before transplant were obtained post-cytoreduction. Study-level results: Recipient TCR diversity dropped after transplant; expanded clonotypes rose from day 30 to 180. Broader posttransplant TCR repertoire diversity was predicted by graft donor and pretransplant recipient Inverse Simpson Index values.

Clones were read by immunoSEQ multiplex PCR, and TCRdb kept only the in-frame ones, dropping some. The repertoire holds some 45,000 clones, with around 83% as singletons. In regard to this clone: Its antigen is not known.

Indicated time point: recipient sample about 28 days before transplant, after cytoreduction. Germline-derived CDR1 and CDR2 are SGHTA and FQGNSA. V was trimmed by 3 bases and J by 0 bases, leaving 12 bases between them. CDR3 length equals 15 residues. This sequence joins TRBV7-2 and TRBJ2-7; D is possibly TRBD1 (6 bases). The TCR was taken from a man in his 60s with myelodysplastic syndrome. Some clones in this sample may be carry-over from other donors' samples. The sequences come from peripheral blood mononuclear cells, collected before stem cell transplant. The DNA of the CDR3 is TGTGCCAGCAGCTTTTTGTCAGGGGACTCCTACGAGCAGTACTTC. Translation: CASSFLSGDSYEQYF.